The 28 T cell receptor beta chains below come from one sample, sequenced in a study of cytomegalovirus exposure and HLA in healthy donors. The PCR was carried out with 60 Vbeta primers and 13 Jbeta primers. Sequencing used immunoSEQ multiplex PCR; TCRdb keeps in-frame clones, though not all of them. The sample holds under 150,000 clones, less than 80% seen once. Sequencing used PBMCs. These receptors were collected from a man aged 50-59 years in good health and CMV-seropositive.

The CDR3 region is CASSSRQEGDIQYF. CDR3 nucleotide sequence: TGTGCCAGCAGCTCTCGACAGGAAGGGGACATTCAGTACTTC. V usage is TRBV7-6 and J usage is TRBJ2-4, with TRBD1 as a possible D gene (6 bases). The CDR3 totals 14 residues. Germline loops: CDR1 SGHVS, CDR2 FNYEAQ. Trimming took 4 bases from V and 8 from J, leaving 15 bases between them. The variable domain in full, with the rest retrieved from reference TRBV7-6 and TRBJ2-4, is GAGVSQSPRYKVTKRGQDVALRCDPISGHVSLYWYRQALGQGPEFLTYFNYEAQQDKSGLPNDRFSAERPEGSISTLTIQRTEQRDSAMYRCASSSRQEGDIQYFGAGTRLSVL.

The V call is TRBV5-1, the J call TRBJ2-1; 10 bases map to TRBD1. V dropped 1 base and J dropped 7; count of bases not matched to a gene: 5. Germline V lookup: CDR1 SGHRS, CDR2 YFSETQ. The length of the CDR3 is 15 residues. CDR3 region: CASSLRTGGENEQFF. The DNA of the CDR3 is TGCGCCAGCAGCTTGAGGACAGGGGGTGAAAATGAGCAGTTCTTC.

J is TRBJ2-7 and V is TRBV6-1, with unresolved D. V was clipped by 4 bases and J by 2 bases, with 3 bases between them. CDR1 MNHNS and CDR2 SASEGT come from the germline V gene. There are 11 residues in the CDR3. The CDR3 DNA sequence: TGTGCCAGCAGTGGGCCCTACGAGCAGTACTTC. Translating gives CASSGPYEQYF.

The chain carries TRBV10-1 and TRBJ2-1; 8 bases align to TRBD1. The CDR3 has 15 amino acids. Germline V gene data show CDR1 as WNHNN and CDR2 as SYGVQD (reference sequence). With V trimmed by 2 bases and J by 4 bases, 4 bases remained unmatched. Written as DNA, the CDR3 is TGCGCCAGCAGTGAGGGACAGGGTGAATACAATGAGCAGTTCTTC. It is translated as CASSEGQGEYNEQFF.

This clone turned up a few times. The V gene is TRBV5-1, the J gene TRBJ1-4, with D possibly being TRBD1 (6 bases). The V end lost 4 bases, the J end lost 2 bases, and 9 bases lay between the germline ends. The germline CDR1 and CDR2 sequences are SGHRS and YFSETQ. This CDR3 is 14 amino acids long. The CDR3 coding sequence is TGCGCCAGCAGCCCAGGGGACACTAATGAAAAACTGTTTTTT. The encoded protein is CASSPGDTNEKLFF. Full variable domain (outside the CDR3, taken from reference TRBV5-1 and TRBJ1-4): KAGVTQTPRYLIKTRGQQVTLSCSPISGHRSVSWYQQTPGQGLQFLFEYFSETQRNKGNFPGRFSGRQFSNSRSEMNVSTLELGDSALYLCASSPGDTNEKLFFGSGTQLSVL.

This clone showed up just a few times. The V call is TRBV5-1, the J call TRBJ2-5; 9 nucleotides line up with TRBD2. From germline, CDR1 is SGHRS and CDR2 YFSETQ. The CDR3 runs 16 residues. V was pared by 3 bases and J by 6 bases, with 12 bases of the junction left unmatched. In DNA, the CDR3 is TGCGCCAGCAGCTCCAGAGCAGCGGGGGGAATGCAGACCCAGTACTTC. Its translation: CASSSRAAGGMQTQYF.

In its sample, this clone was seen once. The chain carries TRBV7-2 and TRBJ2-1, with 9 positions matching TRBD2. Per the germline V gene, CDR1 is SGHTA and CDR2 is FQGNSA. This CDR3 spans 16 amino acids. The J segment lost 5 bases and the V segment lost 0 bases, leaving 5 bases of the junction unmatched. CDR3 nucleotide sequence: TGTGCCAGCAGCTTAGCGCTGGCTAGCGGGAACAATGAGCAGTTCTTC. Its translation is CASSLALASGNNEQFF.

With respect to this clone: At the DNA level, this CDR3 is encoded by other sequences in the same sample as well. The chain uses TRBV9 and TRBJ1-1; D gene unclear. This CDR3 spans 13 amino acids. V was clipped by 4 bases and J by 1 base, with 8 bases between them. From germline, CDR1 is SGDLS and CDR2 YYNGEE. The CDR3 DNA is TGTGCCAGCAGCTCGAGGCCGAACACTGAAGCTTTCTTT. It yields the protein CASSSRPNTEAFF.

The CDR3: CASSLARAANEKLFF. CDR3 sequence (DNA): TGTGCCAGCAGCTTAGCCAGGGCCGCTAATGAAAAACTGTTTTTT. The chain employs TRBV7-9 and TRBJ1-4; TRBD1 might be the D (5 bases). The CDR3 is 15 amino acids. V shed 0 bases and J shed 3 bases, with 8 bases lying between them. Germline CDR1 SEHNR, CDR2 FQNEAQ (reference sequence).

The gene calls are TRBV5-1 and TRBJ2-3; D is perhaps TRBD1 (5 bases). Trimming shortened V by 2 bases and J by 4 bases, and 14 bases separated the two germline ends. The germline gives CDR1 SGHRS, CDR2 YFSETQ. The CDR3 runs to 15 residues. The CDR3 DNA sequence: TGCGCCAGCAGCTTTGAGCCCAGGGCGGCAGATACGCAGTATTTT. It yields the protein CASSFEPRAADTQYF.

This clone was seen more than once but under ten times. V gene TRBV19 combines with J gene TRBJ2-1; 11 bases align to TRBD2. This CDR3 contains 13 residues. V lost 7 bases to trimming and J lost 10 bases; unmatched junction nucleotides: 6. Looked up from germline, CDR1 is LNHDA and CDR2 is SQIVND (reference sequence). CDR3 residues: CASNPGLAEEQFF. The CDR3 DNA reads as TGTGCCAGTAATCCGGGACTAGCGGAAGAGCAGTTCTTC. The full variable domain, with the rest looked up from reference TRBV19 and TRBJ2-1, is DGGITQSPKYLFRKEGQNVTLSCEQNLNHDAMYWYRQDPGQGLRLIYYSQIVNDFQKGDIAEGYSVSREKKESFPLTVTSAQKNPTAFYLCASNPGLAEEQFFGPGTRLTVL.

The chain recombines TRBV18 with TRBJ1-1; 7 nucleotides line up with TRBD1. Losses at the gene ends were 2 bases for V and 1 base for J; bases not matched to a gene: 7. Germline CDR1 and CDR2: KGHSH and LQKENI. CDR3 length: 16 residues. In nucleotides, the CDR3 is TGTGCCAGCTCACCAATGGGACAGAGAACGAACACTGAAGCTTTCTTT. It translates to CASSPMGQRTNTEAFF. Filled out from reference TRBV18 and TRBJ1-1, the complete variable domain reads NAGVMQNPRHLVRRRGQEARLRCSPMKGHSHVYWYRQLPEEGLKFMVYLQKENIIDESGMPKERFSAEFPKEGPSILRIQQVVRGDSAAYFCASSPMGQRTNTEAFFGQGTRLTVV.

This clone was counted a few times. The chain recombines TRBV29-1 with TRBJ2-7; D gene unclear. V lost 4 bases and J lost 7, with 14 bases in between. Germline lookup yields CDR1 SQVTM and CDR2 ANQGSEA. The CDR3 spans 12 residues. The CDR3 loop is CSVGVPPVEQYF. CDR3 coding DNA: TGCAGCGTTGGTGTCCCCCCAGTGGAGCAGTACTTC.

This clone showed up just a few times. This chain links TRBV7-9 with TRBJ2-3; possibly TRBD1 for D (6 bases). CDR1 is SEHNR, CDR2 FQNEAQ, per germline (reference sequence). V dropped 0 bases and J dropped 4 bases, with 20 bases sitting between them. The length of the CDR3 is 18 residues. The CDR3 DNA is TGTGCCAGCAGCTTAGCCGGCCCTTGGCAGGGGCGCTCAGATACGCAGTATTTT. Translation: CASSLAGPWQGRSDTQYF.

The chain recombines TRBV19 with TRBJ2-7; 14 positions agree with TRBD2. With 5 bases clipped from V and 4 bases from J, the junction kept 10 bases outside the gene matches. This CDR3 comprises 17 residues. Germline CDR1 is LNHDA and CDR2 is SQIVND (reference sequence). As DNA, the CDR3 is TGTGCCAGTAGTGACCCCGGGACTAGCGGGAGTTTATACGAGCAGTACTTC. Translation gives CASSDPGTSGSLYEQYF.

The chain joins TRBV18 to TRBJ1-1, with D possibly being TRBD1 (6 bases). CDR1 and CDR2 (germline): KGHSH, LQKENI. The V end was cut by 0 bases, the J end by 4 bases, with 12 bases between. The CDR3 has 15 residues. The CDR3 coding sequence is TGTGCCAGCTCACCACCCGTTGGCAGGGGCACTGAAGCTTTCTTT. Translation: CASSPPVGRGTEAFF. The full variable domain, in which reference TRBV18 and TRBJ1-1 provide the parts outside the CDR3, is NAGVMQNPRHLVRRRGQEARLRCSPMKGHSHVYWYRQLPEEGLKFMVYLQKENIIDESGMPKERFSAEFPKEGPSILRIQQVVRGDSAAYFCASSPPVGRGTEAFFGQGTRLTVV.

In the case of this clone: One junction end does not reproduce the germline sequence, and a read error may be involved. V gene TRBV2 combines with J gene TRBJ2-7; no definite D call. The germline gives CDR1 SNHLY, CDR2 FYNNEI. This CDR3 comprises 13 residues. The DNA of the CDR3 is TGTGCCAGCAGTGCCCCTCTTTACTACGAGCAGCACTTC. It encodes CASSAPLYYEQHF.

This rearrangement joins TRBV28 to TRBJ1-1; 7 positions match TRBD1. Germline V gives CDR1 MDHEN, CDR2 SYDVKM. The CDR3 extends over 16 amino acids. With 5 bases clipped from V and 1 base from J, the junction kept 10 bases outside the gene matches. CDR3 amino acids: CASSPPGQPQNTEAFF. The CDR3 DNA reads TGTGCCAGCAGTCCGCCGGGACAGCCTCAGAACACTGAAGCTTTCTTT.

The rearrangement uses TRBV11-2 and TRBJ2-1, with D possibly matching TRBD1 (6 bases). The CDR3 runs to 14 residues. CDR1 is SGHAT, CDR2 FQNNGV, per germline. V shed 5 bases and J shed 2 bases, with 10 bases lying between them. This CDR3 reads CASSPGVPYNEQFF. The DNA for the CDR3 is TGTGCCAGCAGCCCAGGGGTCCCCTACAATGAGCAGTTCTTC.

The chain uses TRBV4-2 and TRBJ2-7; unclear D gene. The CDR3 is 13 residues long. V was shortened by 0 bases and J by 6 bases, with 9 bases between the two germline ends. CDR1 is LGHNA, CDR2 YNFKEQ, per germline. CDR3: CASSQDWSTEQYF. The CDR3 coding sequence is TGTGCCAGCAGCCAAGATTGGAGCACCGAGCAGTACTTC.

The chain couples TRBV25-1 to TRBJ2-7, with 7 bases that match TRBD2. Germline V CDR1 and CDR2: MGHDK, SYGVNS. The trim removed 7 bases at V and 1 base at J, leaving 7 bases unmatched. CDR3 size: 14 residues. CDR3 in DNA: TGTGCCAGCACGGCAGCGGGGCCGTCCTACGAGCAGTACTTC. Its protein is CASTAAGPSYEQYF.

This clone was detected a few times. CDR3 sequence: CASSRREGSGGELFF. For the CDR3, the DNA is TGTGCCAGCAGCAGAAGGGAGGGGTCAGGCGGGGAGCTGTTTTTT. The rearrangement links TRBV5-5 to TRBJ2-2, with 7 bases that match TRBD2. CDR3 length: 15 residues. Germline-derived CDR1 and CDR2 are SGHKS and YYEKEE (reference sequence). With V trimmed by 4 bases and J by 7 bases, 10 bases remained unmatched.

The gene calls are TRBV29-1 and TRBJ1-1; D not resolved. Germline-derived CDR1 and CDR2 are SQVTM and ANQGSEA. The CDR3 sequence is 14 residues long. V was clipped by 8 bases and J by 0 bases, with 16 bases between them. The DNA of the CDR3 is TGCAGCCTCGCCCCTCGGGTCTTGAACACTGAAGCTTTCTTT. This encodes CSLAPRVLNTEAFF.

The chain uses TRBV29-1 and TRBJ2-1; 16 bases map to TRBD2. CDR1 is SQVTM, CDR2 ANQGSEA, per germline. J was trimmed by 16 bases and V by 7 bases; bases with no gene match: 16. The CDR3 contains 15 residues. Here the CDR3 reads CSAQEGLAGGTPHFF. In nucleotides, the CDR3 is TGCAGCGCCCAAGAGGGACTAGCGGGAGGGACCCCCCACTTCTTC.

The V call is TRBV9, the J call TRBJ1-2; 8 bases map to TRBD1. The CDR3 has 16 amino acids. V lost 2 bases to trimming and J lost 2 bases; unmatched junction nucleotides: 8. Germline CDR1 reads SGDLS; CDR2 reads YYNGEE. This CDR3 is CASSVRPRQGNYGYTF. Here the CDR3 DNA reads TGTGCCAGCAGCGTGCGCCCTAGACAGGGGAACTATGGCTACACCTTC.

This sequence joins TRBV5-1 and TRBJ2-3; TRBD2 agrees at 10 bases. This CDR3 has 17 residues. Germline-derived CDR1 and CDR2 are SGHRS and YFSETQ. With V trimmed by 2 bases and J by 6 bases, 12 bases remained unmatched. CDR3 region: CASSLGRTSGSSDTQYF. In DNA, the CDR3 is TGCGCCAGCAGCTTAGGGAGGACTAGCGGTTCATCTGATACGCAGTATTTT.

The chain employs TRBV9 and TRBJ2-3; weak D call: TRBD1 (5 bases). The CDR3 length is 16 residues. V was pared by 0 bases and J by 2 bases, with 13 bases between. CDR1 is SGDLS and CDR2 is YYNGEE in the germline V gene. CDR3 residues: CASSVGVTANTDTQYF. As DNA, the CDR3 is TGTGCCAGCAGCGTAGGAGTGACAGCCAACACAGATACGCAGTATTTT.

The V call is TRBV7-9, the J call TRBJ1-1; D remains unclear. CDR1 is SEHNR and CDR2 is FQNEAQ in the germline V gene (reference sequence). CDR3 length: 11 amino acids. CDR3 nucleotides: TGTGCGGGTGATCGGGACACTGAAGCTTTCTTT. Translating gives CAGDRDTEAFF.